Shown below are 30 T cell receptor beta chains from a single sample sequenced in a study of response to subunit inactivated influenza vaccine. Via MiXCR, TCRdb re-called the RT-PCR reads, giving one row per CDR3 protein. The sample yields about 780,000 distinct CDR3 sequences, approximately 17% seen once. Sequencing was performed on PBMCs from blood, taken less than 6 days after vaccination. Receptor source: a man aged 45-65 years who received an inactivated influenza vaccine.

This clonotype was detected only a few times. This rearrangement joins TRBV6-2 or TRBV6-3 to TRBJ2-7; D is possibly TRBD1 (5 bases). V was cut by 8 bases and J by 4 bases, with 9 bases left in between. The CDR3 totals 11 residues. Per the germline V gene, CDR1 is MNHEY and CDR2 is SVGEGT. The CDR3 sequence is CASADSYEQYF. Here the CDR3 DNA reads TGTGCCAGCGCAGACAGTTACGAGCAGTACTTC.

This clonotype was observed a few times. The chain links TRBV5-5 to TRBJ2-7; 7 positions match TRBD1. CDR1 SGHKS and CDR2 YYEKEE come from the germline V gene (reference sequence). V was clipped by 4 bases and J by 2 bases; unmatched bases: 6. The length of the CDR3 is 14 residues. Here the CDR3 DNA reads TGTGCCAGCAGCGACCTGACAGGGACCTACGAGCAGTACTTC. Its translation: CASSDLTGTYEQYF.

The V and J genes are TRBV5-1 and TRBJ1-3, with TRBD1 as a possible D gene (6 bases). Germline CDR1 SGHRS, CDR2 YFSETQ. V was clipped by 4 bases and J by 2 bases, with 16 bases between them. The CDR3 loop spans 16 amino acids. CDR3 DNA: TGCGCCAGCAGCCGTTCGGGGGCGCGGGCTGGAAACACCATATATTTT. Its protein product is CASSRSGARAGNTIYF.

This clonotype was observed a few times. CDR3 nucleotide sequence: TGTGCCAGCAGCCGCCGGGACGGTCCTTCCTACGAGCAGTACTTC. It encodes CASSRRDGPSYEQYF. The chain combines TRBV6-1 with TRBJ2-7, with D tentatively TRBD1 or TRBD2 (5 bases each). Germline CDR1 is MNHNS and CDR2 is SASEGT. The V and J ends lost 6 bases and 1 base respectively, with 16 bases between them. The CDR3 is made up of 15 amino acids.

The chain combines TRBV5-1 with TRBJ2-1; 9 nucleotides align to TRBD1. V was pared by 5 bases and J by 4 bases, with 7 bases of the junction left unmatched. CDR3 length: 15 residues. The V gene's germline CDR1 is SGHRS and CDR2 YFSETQ. CDR3 sequence: CASRPRQGGYNEQFF. CDR3 nucleotide sequence: TGCGCCAGCAGACCTCGACAGGGGGGTTACAATGAGCAGTTCTTC.

The rearrangement uses TRBV5-6 and TRBJ2-1; 7 bases are shared with TRBD1. V shed 4 bases, J shed 9 bases, and the junction held 10 bases outside the gene matches. Germline V gene lookup returns CDR1 SGHDT and CDR2 YYEEEE. The CDR3 runs 14 residues. In DNA, the CDR3 is TGTGCCAGCAGCCACACGGACAGGAGAAGTGAGCAGTTCTTC. It specifies CASSHTDRRSEQFF.

This clonotype was counted between two and nine times. This sequence joins TRBV27 and TRBJ1-2; TRBD1 aligns across 7 bases. The CDR3 has 16 amino acids. The V gene end was trimmed by 5 bases and the J gene end by 0 bases; junction bases not matched to a gene: 9. Germline V CDR1 and CDR2: MNHEY, SMNVEV (reference sequence). CDR3 sequence: CASSTYRGEANYGYTF. In nucleotides, the CDR3 is TGTGCCAGCAGTACGTACAGGGGTGAAGCTAACTATGGCTACACCTTC.

This chain uses TRBV20-1 with TRBJ2-3; TRBD2 matches 10 bases. The CDR3 extends over 16 amino acids. Germline CDR1 reads DFQATT; CDR2 reads SNEGSKA (reference sequence). V gave up 5 bases and J gave up 0 bases; unmatched junction bases: 8. The CDR3 is CSAELAGVRSTDTQYF. Here the CDR3 DNA reads TGCAGTGCTGAGCTAGCGGGAGTTCGAAGCACAGATACGCAGTATTTT.

In its sample, this clonotype was seen a few times. V is TRBV18 and J is TRBJ1-5; D is perhaps TRBD1 (6 bases). V shed 0 bases and J shed 2 bases, with 11 bases lying between them. Per the germline V gene, CDR1 is KGHSH and CDR2 is LQKENI. The CDR3 is made up of 16 amino acids. CDR3 residues: CASSPPMWTGNQPQHF. The CDR3, as DNA: TGTGCCAGCTCACCACCTATGTGGACAGGCAATCAGCCCCAGCATTTT.

The rearrangement links TRBV7-9 to TRBJ1-3; perhaps TRBD1 as D (5 bases). The ends were cut back, 5 bases at V and 4 bases at J, with 15 bases in the middle. The CDR3 is made up of 15 amino acids. Germline V gives CDR1 SEHNR, CDR2 FQNEAQ (reference sequence). CDR3 nucleotides: TGTGCCAGCAGCCGCGGTTGGGACGTCGGAAACACCATATATTTT. It translates to CASSRGWDVGNTIYF. The full variable domain, rest sourced from reference TRBV7-9 and TRBJ1-3, is DTGVSQNPRHKITKRGQNVTFRCDPISEHNRLYWYRQTLGQGPEFLTYFQNEAQLEKSRLLSDRFSAERPKGSFSTLEIQRTEQGDSAMYLCASSRGWDVGNTIYFGEGSWLTVV.

The chain joins TRBV5-5 to TRBJ2-2; 9 bases are a match to TRBD1. The CDR3 is 15 amino acids. Germline V CDR1 and CDR2: SGHKS, YYEKEE (reference sequence). With V trimmed by 5 bases and J by 4 bases, 6 bases remained unmatched. The CDR3 reads CASRSTGGITGELFF. The DNA for the CDR3 is TGTGCCAGCAGGTCGACAGGGGGAATCACCGGGGAGCTGTTTTTT.

The CDR3 DNA reads TGCGCCAGCAGCCAAGATTCCTTTGGGGGATCCAAAAACATTCAGTACTTC. It yields the protein CASSQDSFGGSKNIQYF. J is TRBJ2-4 and V is TRBV4-1, with D perhaps given as TRBD1 or TRBD2 (5 bases each). This CDR3 region has 17 residues. Trimming cost V 0 bases and J 2 bases, with 14 bases left between them. Germline loops: CDR1 MGHRA, CDR2 YSYEKL.

This clonotype occurred a few times. V is TRBV29-1 and J is TRBJ1-2, with D perhaps TRBD1 (6 bases). In germline, CDR1 is SQVTM, CDR2 ANQGSEA. The CDR3 length is 12 residues. Trimming removed 6 bases at V and 6 bases at J, with 14 bases between. The CDR3 spells CSVETGWDGYTF. CDR3 DNA: TGCAGCGTAGAAACAGGGTGGGATGGCTACACCTTC.

The V gene is TRBV25-1, the J gene TRBJ2-5, with D possibly matching TRBD2 (7 bases). Germline V lookup: CDR1 MGHDK, CDR2 SYGVNS. This CDR3 contains 16 residues. Trimming cost V 2 bases and J 3 bases, with 16 bases left between them. The CDR3 sequence is CASSEKGGSWKETQYF. In DNA, the CDR3 is TGTGCCAGCAGTGAAAAGGGGGGGTCCTGGAAAGAGACCCAGTACTTC.

This clonotype was seen a handful of times. This sequence joins TRBV5-1 and TRBJ2-1; tentative D call: TRBD2 (6 bases). V was shortened by 0 bases and J by 0 bases, with 13 bases between the two germline ends. There are 17 residues in the CDR3. Germline V CDR1 and CDR2: SGHRS, YFSETQ. The CDR3 nucleotides are TGCGCCAGCAGCTTGGGGGTCGGCGGGAACTCCTACAATGAGCAGTTCTTC. Protein sequence: CASSLGVGGNSYNEQFF.

This clonotype was detected only a few times. V is TRBV18 and J is TRBJ2-1, with D tentatively TRBD2 (5 bases). The CDR3 has 13 amino acids. The ends were cut back, 4 bases at V and 6 bases at J, with 10 bases in the middle. Germline CDR1 is KGHSH and CDR2 is LQKENI. CDR3 loop: CASSLDYVNEQFF. Written as DNA, the CDR3 is TGTGCCAGCTCACTCGACTACGTCAATGAGCAGTTCTTC.

This clonotype was seen at least ten times. The J gene is TRBJ2-5, the V gene TRBV15, with D unresolved. The V end lost 1 base, the J end lost 3 bases, and 9 bases lay between the germline ends. CDR3 length: 14 residues. The germline gives CDR1 LNHNV, CDR2 YYDKDF (reference sequence). As DNA, the CDR3 is TGTGCCACCAGCAGAGTGGGATACAAAGAGACCCAGTACTTC. It translates to CATSRVGYKETQYF.

This clonotype was picked up a small number of times. This sequence joins TRBV28 and TRBJ2-2; 8 nucleotides line up with TRBD1. From germline, CDR1 is MDHEN and CDR2 SYDVKM. The CDR3 totals 16 residues. J gave up 1 base and V 8 bases, and 9 bases lay outside the gene matches. The CDR3 region has the DNA TGTGCCAGCGACGGGGCCGGGACAGGGAACACCGGGGAGCTGTTTTTT. Translation: CASDGAGTGNTGELFF.

J is TRBJ2-7 and V is TRBV7-9; D gene ambiguous. In germline, CDR1 is SEHNR, CDR2 FQNEAQ (reference sequence). CDR3 length equals 15 residues. The V and J ends lost 1 base and 3 bases respectively, with 13 bases between them. For the CDR3, the DNA is TGTGCCAGCAGCTTAGGCTATGGTGCGGTCTACGAGCAGTACTTC. It yields the protein CASSLGYGAVYEQYF. Together with reference TRBV7-9 and TRBJ2-7, the CDR3 gives the full variable domain: DTGVSQNPRHKITKRGQNVTFRCDPISEHNRLYWYRQTLGQGPEFLTYFQNEAQLEKSRLLSDRFSAERPKGSFSTLEIQRTEQGDSAMYLCASSLGYGAVYEQYFGPGTRLTVT.

This sequence joins TRBV7-9 and TRBJ2-1, with a possible D match to TRBD2 (6 bases). Germline CDR1 is SEHNR and CDR2 is FQNEAQ (reference sequence). This CDR3 spans 14 amino acids. Between the trimmed V and J ends, which lost 5 bases and 16 bases, there was a span of 24 bases. The DNA of the CDR3 is TGTGCCAGCAGCCTAGATCCTCAGGGTTCTAGCGCCTTCTTC. It translates to CASSLDPQGSSAFF.

In its sample, this clonotype was seen many times. The V gene is TRBV12-3 or TRBV12-4, the J gene TRBJ1-2; D is unclear. Trimming removed 5 bases at V and 5 bases at J, with 12 bases between. CDR3 length: 13 amino acids. CDR3 region: CASSRTGTYGYTF. CDR3 in DNA: TGTGCCAGCAGTCGGACGGGTACATATGGCTACACCTTC.

In its sample, this clonotype was seen many times. This sequence joins TRBV25-1 and TRBJ1-4; D not resolved. This CDR3 has 14 amino acids. V lost 6 bases and J lost 0, with 8 bases in between. From germline, CDR1 is MGHDK and CDR2 SYGVNS. The CDR3 loop is CASSLPATNEKLFF. CDR3 in DNA: TGTGCCAGCAGCTTACCTGCAACTAATGAAAAACTGTTTTTT.

The rearrangement links TRBV7-2 to TRBJ2-3; 9 nucleotides align to TRBD1. V gave up 5 bases and J gave up 4 bases; unmatched junction bases: 10. Germline V CDR1 and CDR2: SGHTA, FQGNSA. CDR3 length: 16 amino acids. The DNA of the CDR3 is TGTGCCAGCAGCCCCCCATGGGACAGGGCTCCAGATACGCAGTATTTT. This encodes CASSPPWDRAPDTQYF. Full variable domain (outside the CDR3, taken from reference TRBV7-2 and TRBJ2-3): GAGVSQSPSNKVTEKGKDVELRCDPISGHTALYWYRQSLGQGLEFLIYFQGNSAPDKSGLPSDRFSAERTGGSVSTLTIQRTQQEDSAVYLCASSPPWDRAPDTQYFGPGTRLTVL.

V and J are TRBV27 and TRBJ1-3; no clear D. The V gene lost 4 bases and the J gene lost 8 bases, with 12 bases spanning the gap. The CDR3 is made up of 13 amino acids. The germline CDR1 and CDR2 sequences are MNHEY and SMNVEV (reference sequence). CDR3 region: CASSSWESDTIYF. The CDR3 region has the DNA TGTGCCAGCAGTTCGTGGGAGTCGGACACCATATATTTT.

The sample holds a few counts of this clonotype. The V gene is TRBV20-1, the J gene TRBJ2-3, with D unclear. The CDR3 loop spans 13 amino acids. Trimming removed 6 bases at V and 0 bases at J, with 10 bases between. Looked up from germline, CDR1 is DFQATT and CDR2 is SNEGSKA (reference sequence). The CDR3 reads CSAPIGSTDTQYF. The CDR3 coding sequence is TGCAGTGCCCCCATTGGGAGCACAGATACGCAGTATTTT.

This chain joins TRBV6-2 or TRBV6-3 and TRBJ1-5; D is undetermined. This CDR3 is 13 amino acids long. Germline assignment: CDR1 MNHEY and CDR2 SVGEGT. Trimming removed 2 bases from V and 9 bases from J, with 11 bases in between. The CDR3 DNA is TGTGCCAGCAGTTACCCTAGGACGGGGCCCCAGCATTTT. This translates into CASSYPRTGPQHF.

This clonotype was seen a few times. The chain uses TRBV27 and TRBJ1-1, with 8 bases fitting TRBD1. V gave up 2 bases and J gave up 7 bases; unmatched junction bases: 6. The CDR3 length is 14 residues. Germline CDR1 MNHEY, CDR2 SMNVEV (reference sequence). The CDR3 nucleotides read TGTGCCAGCAGTTTACAGGGGGCGGCAGGTGAAGCTTTCTTT. Its translation is CASSLQGAAGEAFF.

This clonotype has just a few counts. V gene TRBV20-1 combines with J gene TRBJ2-3; weak D call: TRBD2 (5 bases). CDR1 and CDR2 from the germline V gene are DFQATT and SNEGSKA (reference sequence). Trimming left V 5 bases short and J 0 bases short, with 15 bases between. The CDR3 runs 15 residues. The DNA for the CDR3 is TGCAGTGCTGATCATCTAGCTTCTAGCACAGATACGCAGTATTTT. Translated, it gives CSADHLASSTDTQYF.

J is TRBJ2-1 and V is TRBV6-1, with 15 bases matching TRBD2. The trim removed 2 bases at V and 7 bases at J, leaving 9 bases unmatched. CDR1 is MNHNS and CDR2 is SASEGT in the germline V gene. The CDR3 length is 18 residues. CDR3 in amino acids: CASSERTSGRAFRNEQFF. The CDR3, as DNA: TGTGCCAGCAGTGAAAGGACTAGCGGGAGGGCCTTCAGGAATGAGCAGTTCTTC.

The V and J genes are TRBV12-5 and TRBJ2-7, with a tentative D call TRBD1 (5 bases). Trimming stripped 6 bases from V and 2 bases from J, with 20 bases between. This CDR3 is built from 16 residues. CDR1 LGHNT and CDR2 FRNRAP come from the germline V gene. CDR3 in amino acids: CASGGPSVTGTYEQYF. Written as DNA, the CDR3 is TGTGCTAGTGGCGGCCCCTCCGTCACAGGAACCTACGAGCAGTACTTC.